These T cell receptor beta chains were read from a single sample in a study of response to subunit inactivated influenza vaccine. MiXCR, run by TCRdb on the RT-PCR reads, gives a single entry per CDR3 protein. The sample carries approximately 530,000 distinct CDR3 sequences, 10% to 15% recorded once. The starting material was PBMCs from blood, obtained around seven weeks after vaccination. The receptors were gathered from a man in his forties or fifties who received an inactivated influenza vaccine. CDR3s include the opening cysteine and the closing phenylalanine or tryptophan. D genes are given only for firm matches. Rows give clone size only sometimes, using once, few, many, or a class for an expanded clone.

v_call	j_call	clone_size	d_call	cdr3_nt	cdr3_aa
TRBV13	TRBJ1-2	.	.	TGTGCCAGCAGCTTAATAACCTGGGGGGCAGTAAATGGCTACACCTTC	CASSLITWGAVNGYTF
TRBV29-1	TRBJ2-7	many	.	TGCAGCGTTGAAGGTTGGGGAAGCCGAAGTTACGAGCAGTACTTC	CSVEGWGSRSYEQYF
TRBV2	TRBJ2-1	.	.	TGTGCCAGCAGAAACACGAGCTCCTACAATGAGCAGTTCTTC	CASRNTSSYNEQFF
TRBV7-6	TRBJ2-1	few	.	TGTGCCAGCAGCTCGCAGGCGGCGAATGAGCAGTTCTTC	CASSSQAANEQFF
TRBV20-1	TRBJ2-7	many	TRBD2	TGCAGTGCTAGTCTAGCGGGAGATCCCGAGCAGTACTTC	CSASLAGDPEQYF
TRBV7-8	TRBJ2-3	few	.	TGTGCCAGCAGCGCGGGCCCACTGGATACAGATACGCAGTATTTT	CASSAGPLDTDTQYF
TRBV28	TRBJ1-1	few	TRBD1	TGTGCCAGCAGTCCCGACAGGGAAACGAACACTGAAGCTTTCTTT	CASSPDRETNTEAFF
TRBV5-1	TRBJ2-6	many	.	TGCGCCAGCCACGAGCCTGGGGCCAACGTCCTGACTTTC	CASHEPGANVLTF
TRBV28	TRBJ1-4	.	TRBD1	TGTGCCAGCAGAATCGGACAGGGGAGGGGTGAAAAACTGTTTTTT	CASRIGQGRGEKLFF
TRBV10-3	TRBJ2-3	.	.	TGTGCCATCCGGGACTCTCCCACAGATACGCAGTATTTT	CAIRDSPTDTQYF
TRBV11-2	TRBJ2-3	many	TRBD2	TGTGCCAGCAGCTTAGTTCCGGGACTAGCGGGAGTACGGACAGATACGCAGTATTTT	CASSLVPGLAGVRTDTQYF
TRBV29-1	TRBJ2-1	.	.	TGCAGCGTCGCTGTACCCTCCTACAATGAGCAGTTCTTC	CSVAVPSYNEQFF